This TCR beta chain was recovered during a study of T-cell reconstitution after alpha-beta-depleted transplantation in children. This clonotype was counted ten times or more. Construction of the TCRbeta library involved unique molecular identifiers. A single record per CDR3 protein comes from TCRdb applying MiXCR to the PCR reads. The sample lists around 440,000 distinct CDR3 sequences; roughly a tenth were seen once. The CDR3 has 14 residues. V lost 5 bases to trimming and J lost 2 bases, with 11 bases between them. CDR1 and CDR2 from the germline V gene are SEHNR and FQNEAQ (reference sequence). The chain links TRBV7-9 to TRBJ2-3; D is tentatively TRBD1 or TRBD2 (6 bases each). The clonotype was recovered from a child aged 2 to 10 with inherited bone marrow failure, due to receive a stem cell transplant. The source was PBMCs, collected before TCRalphabeta/CD19-depleted stem cell transplant. CDR3 DNA sequence: TGTGCCAGCAGCGAGGGGGGACCCACAGATACGCAGTATTTT. This translates into CASSEGGPTDTQYF.